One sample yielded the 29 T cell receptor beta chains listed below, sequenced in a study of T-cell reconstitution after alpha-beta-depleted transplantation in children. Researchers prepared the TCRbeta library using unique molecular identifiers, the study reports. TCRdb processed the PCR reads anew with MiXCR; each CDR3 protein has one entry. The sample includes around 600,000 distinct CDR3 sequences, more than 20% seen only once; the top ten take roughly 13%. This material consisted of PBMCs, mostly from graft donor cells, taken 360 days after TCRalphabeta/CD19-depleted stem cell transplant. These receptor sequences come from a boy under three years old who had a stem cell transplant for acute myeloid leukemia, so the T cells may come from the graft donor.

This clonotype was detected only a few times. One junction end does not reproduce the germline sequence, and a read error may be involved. Here the CDR3 DNA reads TGTGCCAGCAGCATAGCGGGACAGGGTGGGTTAGATACGCAGTATTTT. This sequence encodes CASSIAGQGGLDTQYF. V usage is TRBV7-2 and J usage is TRBJ2-3; D possibly corresponds to TRBD1 (9 bases). The CDR3 runs to 16 residues. Germline CDR1 reads SGHTA; CDR2 reads FQGNSA.

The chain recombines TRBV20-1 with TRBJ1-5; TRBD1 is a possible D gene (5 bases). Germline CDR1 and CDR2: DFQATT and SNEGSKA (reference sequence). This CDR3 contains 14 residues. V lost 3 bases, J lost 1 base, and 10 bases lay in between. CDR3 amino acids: CSASVQGSNQPQHF. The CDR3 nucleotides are TGCAGTGCTAGTGTTCAGGGAAGCAATCAGCCCCAGCATTTT.

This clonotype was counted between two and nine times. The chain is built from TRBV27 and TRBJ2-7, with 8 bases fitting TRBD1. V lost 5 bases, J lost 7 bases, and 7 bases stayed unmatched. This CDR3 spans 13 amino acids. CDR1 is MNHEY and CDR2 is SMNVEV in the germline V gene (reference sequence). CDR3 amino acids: CASSQDRVGEQYF. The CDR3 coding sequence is TGTGCCAGCAGTCAGGACAGGGTCGGGGAGCAGTACTTC.

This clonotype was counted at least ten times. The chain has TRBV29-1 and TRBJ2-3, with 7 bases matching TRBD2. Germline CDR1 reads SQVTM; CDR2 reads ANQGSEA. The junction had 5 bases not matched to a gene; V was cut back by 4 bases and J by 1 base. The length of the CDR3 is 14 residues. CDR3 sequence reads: CSVASGGGTDTQYF. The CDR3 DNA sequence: TGCAGCGTTGCGTCGGGGGGAGGCACAGATACGCAGTATTTT.

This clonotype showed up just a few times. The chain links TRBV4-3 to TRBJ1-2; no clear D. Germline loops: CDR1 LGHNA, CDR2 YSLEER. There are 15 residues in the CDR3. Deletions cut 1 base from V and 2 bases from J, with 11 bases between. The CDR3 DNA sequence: TGCGCCAGCAGCCAAGTCTGGCAGCAGAACTATGGCTACACCTTC. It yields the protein CASSQVWQQNYGYTF.

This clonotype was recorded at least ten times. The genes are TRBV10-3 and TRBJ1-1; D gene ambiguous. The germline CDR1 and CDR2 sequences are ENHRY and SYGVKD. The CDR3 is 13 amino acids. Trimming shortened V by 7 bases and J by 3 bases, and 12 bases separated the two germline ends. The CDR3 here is CAIMRVGDTEAFF. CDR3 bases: TGTGCCATCATGCGGGTGGGAGACACTGAAGCTTTCTTT.

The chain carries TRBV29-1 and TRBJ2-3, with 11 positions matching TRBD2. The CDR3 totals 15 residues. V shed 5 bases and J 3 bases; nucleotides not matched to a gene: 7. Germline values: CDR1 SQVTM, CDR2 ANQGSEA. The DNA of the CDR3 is TGCAGCGTTATACCCGGGACTAGCGGAACAGATACGCAGTATTTT. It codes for CSVIPGTSGTDTQYF.

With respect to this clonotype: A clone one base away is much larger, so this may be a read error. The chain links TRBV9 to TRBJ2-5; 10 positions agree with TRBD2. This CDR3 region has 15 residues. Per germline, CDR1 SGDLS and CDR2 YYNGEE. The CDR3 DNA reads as TGTGCCAACAGCACAAGCGGGGGGGCGGAAGAGACCCAGTACTTC. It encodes CANSTSGGAEETQYF.

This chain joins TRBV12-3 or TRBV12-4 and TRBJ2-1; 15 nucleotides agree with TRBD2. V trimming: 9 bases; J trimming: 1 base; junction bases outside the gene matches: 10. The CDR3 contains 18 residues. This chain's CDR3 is CASTKGTSGGKSYNEQFF. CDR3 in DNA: TGTGCCAGTACCAAGGGGACTAGCGGGGGGAAGTCCTACAATGAGCAGTTCTTC.

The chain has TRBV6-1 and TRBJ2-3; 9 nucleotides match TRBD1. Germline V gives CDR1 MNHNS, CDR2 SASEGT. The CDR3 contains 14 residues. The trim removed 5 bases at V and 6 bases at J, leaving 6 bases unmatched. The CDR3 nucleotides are TGTGCCAGCAGTACCGGGACAGGGCTGGATACGCAGTATTTT. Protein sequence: CASSTGTGLDTQYF.

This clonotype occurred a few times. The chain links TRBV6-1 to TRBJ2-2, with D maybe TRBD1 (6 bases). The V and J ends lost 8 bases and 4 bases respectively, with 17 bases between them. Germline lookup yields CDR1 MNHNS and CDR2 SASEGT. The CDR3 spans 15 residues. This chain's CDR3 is CASSRQDLSTGELFF. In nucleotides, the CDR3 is TGTGCCAGCTCCAGACAGGACCTGAGCACCGGGGAGCTGTTTTTT.

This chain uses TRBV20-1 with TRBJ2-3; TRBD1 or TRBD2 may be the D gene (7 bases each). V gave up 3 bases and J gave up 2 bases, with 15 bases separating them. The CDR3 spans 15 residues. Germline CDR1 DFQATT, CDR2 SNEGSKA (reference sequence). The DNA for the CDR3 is TGCAGTGCTAGCCCAGACAGGGACTACACAGATACGCAGTATTTT. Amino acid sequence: CSASPDRDYTDTQYF.

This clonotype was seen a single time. CDR3 sequence (DNA): TGTGCCAGCTCGGAGGCATTAGGGACCCAGTACTTC. The encoded protein is CASSEALGTQYF. V is TRBV18 and J is TRBJ2-5; tentatively, D is TRBD2 (5 bases). Germline V gene lookup returns CDR1 KGHSH and CDR2 LQKENI. V was clipped by 6 bases and J by 7 bases, with 12 bases between them. This CDR3 has 12 residues.

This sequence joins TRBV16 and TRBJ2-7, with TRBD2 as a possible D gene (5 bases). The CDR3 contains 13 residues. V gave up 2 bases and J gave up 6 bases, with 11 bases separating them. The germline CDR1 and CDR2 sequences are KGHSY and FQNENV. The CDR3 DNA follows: TGTGCCAGCAGCCAAGACCTAGCTTCCGAGCAGTACGTC. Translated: CASSQDLASEQYV.

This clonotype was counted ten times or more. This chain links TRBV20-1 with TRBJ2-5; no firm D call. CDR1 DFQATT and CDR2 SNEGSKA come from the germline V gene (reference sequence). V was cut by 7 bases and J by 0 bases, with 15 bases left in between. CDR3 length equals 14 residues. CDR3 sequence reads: CSVRVGWYQETQYF. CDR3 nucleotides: TGCAGTGTAAGGGTCGGTTGGTACCAAGAGACCCAGTACTTC.

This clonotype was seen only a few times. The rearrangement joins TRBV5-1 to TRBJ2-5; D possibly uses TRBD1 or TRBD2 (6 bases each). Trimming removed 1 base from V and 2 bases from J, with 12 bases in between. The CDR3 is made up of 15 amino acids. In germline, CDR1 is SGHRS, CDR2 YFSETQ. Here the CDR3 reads CASSLSGAEQETQYF. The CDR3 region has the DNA TGCGCCAGCAGCTTGTCGGGGGCGGAACAAGAGACCCAGTACTTC.

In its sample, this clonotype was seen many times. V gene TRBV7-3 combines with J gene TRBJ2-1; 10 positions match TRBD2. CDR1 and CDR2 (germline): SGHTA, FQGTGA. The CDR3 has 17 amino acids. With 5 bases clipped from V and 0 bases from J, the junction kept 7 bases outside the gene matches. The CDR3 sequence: CASSPGLADSSYNEQFF. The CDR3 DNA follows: TGTGCCAGCAGCCCTGGACTAGCGGATAGCTCCTACAATGAGCAGTTCTTC.

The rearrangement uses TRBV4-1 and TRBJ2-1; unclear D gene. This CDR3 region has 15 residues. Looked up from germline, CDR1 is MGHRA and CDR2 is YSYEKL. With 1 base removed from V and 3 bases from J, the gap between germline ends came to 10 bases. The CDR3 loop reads CASSQGSEHYNEQFF. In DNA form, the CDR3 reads TGCGCCAGCAGCCAAGGGAGCGAACACTACAATGAGCAGTTCTTC.

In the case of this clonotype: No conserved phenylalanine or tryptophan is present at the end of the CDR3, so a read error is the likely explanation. This CDR3 reads CASSDGPIVSYEQYG. DNA of the CDR3: TGTGCCAGCAGTGACGGTCCCATTGTCTCCTACGAGCAGTACGGC. The chain uses TRBV2 and TRBJ2-7; D call uncertain. The CDR3 is 15 amino acids. Trimming removed 3 bases at V and 0 bases at J, with 12 bases between. Germline loops: CDR1 SNHLY, CDR2 FYNNEI.

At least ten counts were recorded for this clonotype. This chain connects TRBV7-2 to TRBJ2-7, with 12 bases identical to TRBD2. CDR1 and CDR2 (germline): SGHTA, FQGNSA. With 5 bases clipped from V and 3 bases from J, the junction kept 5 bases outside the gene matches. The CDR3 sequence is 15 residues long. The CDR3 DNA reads TGTGCCAGCAGCAAGACTAGCGGGGGACTCTACGAGCAGTACTTC. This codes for CASSKTSGGLYEQYF.

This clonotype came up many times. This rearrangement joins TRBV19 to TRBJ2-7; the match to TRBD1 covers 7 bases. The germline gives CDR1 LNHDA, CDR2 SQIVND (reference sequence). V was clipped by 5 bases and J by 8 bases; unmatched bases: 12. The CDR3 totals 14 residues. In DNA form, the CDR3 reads TGTGCCAGTAGTTCGGGACAGCGCACCCTCAAGCAGTACTTC. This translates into CASSSGQRTLKQYF.

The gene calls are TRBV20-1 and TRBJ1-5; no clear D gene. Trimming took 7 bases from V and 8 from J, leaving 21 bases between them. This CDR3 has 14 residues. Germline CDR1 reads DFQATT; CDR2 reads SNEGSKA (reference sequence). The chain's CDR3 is CSVRTAGQLEPQHF. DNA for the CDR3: TGCAGTGTTAGGACCGCCGGCCAATTGGAGCCCCAGCATTTT.

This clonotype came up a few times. The CDR3: CASSLQGRDTQYF. The CDR3, as DNA: TGTGCCAGCAGCTTACAGGGCAGAGATACGCAGTATTTT. V and J are TRBV7-2 and TRBJ2-3; TRBD1 is a possible D gene (5 bases). V lost 2 bases to trimming and J lost 5 bases, with 8 bases between them. From germline, CDR1 is SGHTA and CDR2 FQGNSA. This CDR3 has 13 amino acids.

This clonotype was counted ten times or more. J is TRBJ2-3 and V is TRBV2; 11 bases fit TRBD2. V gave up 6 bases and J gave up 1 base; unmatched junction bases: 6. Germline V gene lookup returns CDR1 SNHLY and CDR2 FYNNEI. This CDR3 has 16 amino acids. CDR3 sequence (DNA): TGTGCCAGCAGCGTACCGGGACTAGCGGGCACAGATACGCAGTATTTT. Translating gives CASSVPGLAGTDTQYF.

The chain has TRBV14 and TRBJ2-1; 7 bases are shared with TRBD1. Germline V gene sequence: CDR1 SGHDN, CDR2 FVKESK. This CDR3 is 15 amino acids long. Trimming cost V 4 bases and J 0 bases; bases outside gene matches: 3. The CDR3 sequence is CASSPRGNSYNEQFF. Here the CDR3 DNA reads TGTGCCAGCAGCCCCAGGGGGAACTCCTACAATGAGCAGTTCTTC. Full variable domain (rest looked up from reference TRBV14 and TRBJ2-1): EAGVTQFPSHSVIEKGQTVTLRCDPISGHDNLYWYRRVMGKEIKFLLHFVKESKQDESGMPNNRFLAERTGGTYSTLKVQPAELEDSGVYFCASSPRGNSYNEQFFGPGTRLTVL.

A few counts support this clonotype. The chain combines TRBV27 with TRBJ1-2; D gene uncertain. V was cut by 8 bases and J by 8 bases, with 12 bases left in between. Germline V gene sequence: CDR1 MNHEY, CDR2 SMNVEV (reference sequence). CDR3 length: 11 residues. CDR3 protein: CASGSVSGYTF. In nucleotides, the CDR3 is TGTGCCAGCGGGTCAGTATCCGGCTACACCTTC.

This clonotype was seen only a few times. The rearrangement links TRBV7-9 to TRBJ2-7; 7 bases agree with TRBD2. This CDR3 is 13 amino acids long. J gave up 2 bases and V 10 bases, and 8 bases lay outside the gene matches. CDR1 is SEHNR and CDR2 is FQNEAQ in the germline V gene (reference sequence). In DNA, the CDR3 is TGTGCCATAACTGGGGGGGGACCCTACGAGCAGTACGTC. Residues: CAITGGGPYEQYV.

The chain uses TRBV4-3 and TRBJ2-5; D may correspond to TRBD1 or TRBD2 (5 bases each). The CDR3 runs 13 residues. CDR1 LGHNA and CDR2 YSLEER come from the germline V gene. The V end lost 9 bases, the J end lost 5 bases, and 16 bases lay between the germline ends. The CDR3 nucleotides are TGCGCCAGAACTGCCGGGACGGGGGAGACCCAGTACTTC. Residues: CARTAGTGETQYF.

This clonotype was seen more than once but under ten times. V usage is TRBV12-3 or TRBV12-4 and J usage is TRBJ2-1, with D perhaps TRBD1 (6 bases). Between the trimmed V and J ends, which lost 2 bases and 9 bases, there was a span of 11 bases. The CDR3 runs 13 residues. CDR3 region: CASSLWPGVEQFF. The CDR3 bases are TGTGCCAGCAGTTTATGGCCAGGGGTTGAGCAGTTCTTC.